The sequence of this T cell receptor beta chain was determined in a study of T cell changes during pregnancy in multiple sclerosis. Sequenced by immunoSEQ multiplex PCR; TCRdb stores in-frame clones only, minus some. This table has tens of thousands of clones, almost 95% appearing once. Trimming cost V 1 base and J 2 bases, with 13 bases left between them. Looked up from germline, CDR1 is SGHTA and CDR2 is FQGNSA. The CDR3 spans 16 residues. This clonotype originated in a female donor in good health, enrolled as a control in a pregnancy study. The specimen comprised peripheral blood, sampled in the third trimester of pregnancy. The V gene is TRBV7-2, the J gene TRBJ2-3; perhaps TRBD2 as D (5 bases). This CDR3 reads CASSLEDWTFTDTQYF. The CDR3 DNA follows: TGTGCCAGCAGCTTAGAGGACTGGACCTTCACAGATACGCAGTATTTT.